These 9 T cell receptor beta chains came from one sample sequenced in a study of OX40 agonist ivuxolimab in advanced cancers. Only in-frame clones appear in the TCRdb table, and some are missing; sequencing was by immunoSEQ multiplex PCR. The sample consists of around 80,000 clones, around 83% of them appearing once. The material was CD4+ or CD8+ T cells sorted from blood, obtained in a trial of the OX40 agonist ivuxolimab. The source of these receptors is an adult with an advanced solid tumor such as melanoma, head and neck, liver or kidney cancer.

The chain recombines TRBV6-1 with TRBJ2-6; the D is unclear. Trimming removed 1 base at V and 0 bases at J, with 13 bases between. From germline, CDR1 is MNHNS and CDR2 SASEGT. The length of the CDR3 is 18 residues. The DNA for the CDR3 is TGTGCCAGCAGTGAAGTCCATCTATCCCTCTCTGGGGCCAACGTCCTGACTTTC. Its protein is CASSEVHLSLSGANVLTF.

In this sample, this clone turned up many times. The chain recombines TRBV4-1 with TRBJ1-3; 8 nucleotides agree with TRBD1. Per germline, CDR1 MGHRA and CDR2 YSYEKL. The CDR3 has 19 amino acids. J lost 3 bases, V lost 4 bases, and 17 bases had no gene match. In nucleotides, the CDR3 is TGCGCCAGCAGCCCCCGAGGGGGTACGCAGGGGGCGTTTGGAAACACCATATATTTT. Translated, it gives CASSPRGGTQGAFGNTIYF.

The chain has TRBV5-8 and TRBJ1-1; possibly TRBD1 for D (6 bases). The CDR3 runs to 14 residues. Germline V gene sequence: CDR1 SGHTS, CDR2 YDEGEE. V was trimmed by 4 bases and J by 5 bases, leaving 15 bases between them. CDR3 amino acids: CASSRDFRGTEAFF. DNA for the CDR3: TGTGCCAGCAGCAGGGACTTCAGGGGAACTGAAGCTTTCTTT.

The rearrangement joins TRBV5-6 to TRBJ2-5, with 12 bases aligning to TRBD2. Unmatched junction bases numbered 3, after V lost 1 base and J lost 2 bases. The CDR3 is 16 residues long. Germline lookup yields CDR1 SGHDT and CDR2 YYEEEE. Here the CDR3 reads CASSLPSGGVQETQYF. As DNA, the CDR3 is TGTGCCAGCAGCTTGCCTAGCGGGGGGGTTCAAGAGACCCAGTACTTC.

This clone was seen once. CDR3 bases: TGCAGCGTTAGGACTAGCGGTACCTACGAGCAGTACTTC. Translation: CSVRTSGTYEQYF. The V gene is TRBV29-1, the J gene TRBJ2-7, with 10 bases fitting TRBD2. The length of the CDR3 is 13 residues. Unmatched junction bases numbered 3, after V lost 5 bases and J lost 2 bases. Germline values: CDR1 SQVTM, CDR2 ANQGSEA.

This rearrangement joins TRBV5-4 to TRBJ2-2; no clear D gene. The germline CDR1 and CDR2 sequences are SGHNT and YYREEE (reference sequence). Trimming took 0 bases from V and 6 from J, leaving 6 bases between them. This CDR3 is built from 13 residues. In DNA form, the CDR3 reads TGTGCCAGCAGCTTGGGCGGAGCCGGGGAGCTGTTTTTT. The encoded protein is CASSLGGAGELFF.

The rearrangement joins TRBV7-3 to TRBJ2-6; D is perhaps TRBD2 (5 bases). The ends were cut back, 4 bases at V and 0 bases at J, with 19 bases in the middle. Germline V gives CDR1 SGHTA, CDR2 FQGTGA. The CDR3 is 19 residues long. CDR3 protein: CASSSSGNRLSSGANVLTF. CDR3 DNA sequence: TGTGCCAGCAGCTCCAGCGGAAATAGACTAAGCTCTGGGGCCAACGTCCTGACTTTC.

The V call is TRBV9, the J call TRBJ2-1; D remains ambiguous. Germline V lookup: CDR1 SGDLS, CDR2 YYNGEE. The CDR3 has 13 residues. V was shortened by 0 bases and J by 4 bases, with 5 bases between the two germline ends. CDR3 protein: CASSVALYNEQFF. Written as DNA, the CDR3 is TGTGCCAGCAGCGTAGCCCTTTACAATGAGCAGTTCTTC.

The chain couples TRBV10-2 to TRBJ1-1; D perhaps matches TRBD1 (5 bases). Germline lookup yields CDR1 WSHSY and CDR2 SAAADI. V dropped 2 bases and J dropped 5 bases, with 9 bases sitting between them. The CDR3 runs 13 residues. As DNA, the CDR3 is TGCGCCAGCAGTGAGGGGGCTGGGACTGAAGCTTTCTTT. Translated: CASSEGAGTEAFF.